This TCR beta chain was sequenced for a study of blood T cells in healthy people across ages. A J-beta primer mix and a sample-barcoded 5' primer were used in a second PCR of about 6 to 12 cycles. TCRdb reprocessed the 5' RACE reads with MiXCR, giving one entry per CDR3 protein. The table records about 1.8 million distinct CDR3 sequences, roughly 49% of them present only once. This clonotype has only a few counts. Trimming removed 0 bases from V and 2 bases from J; junction bases left unmatched: 10. Per the germline V gene, CDR1 is SQVTM and CDR2 is ANQGSEA. The CDR3 extends over 17 amino acids. The chain couples TRBV29-1 to TRBJ2-5; the match to TRBD2 covers 9 bases. Material: blood. This sequence was found in a woman aged 40 to 55 in good health. Here the CDR3 DNA reads TGCAGCGTTGAAGATCGAGGACGAGCGGGGGGACAAGAGACCCAGTACTTC. Protein: CSVEDRGRAGGQETQYF.